The next 25 T cell receptor beta chains were all read from a single sample in a study of T cells in Graves' hyperthyroidism and ophthalmopathy. It was RNA transcripts that yielded the amplified TCR beta CDR3 regions. First-round RT-PCR with HTBI primers amplified the TCR CDR3 region. Via MiXCR, TCRdb re-called the multiplex PCR reads, giving one row per CDR3 protein. The table records more than 450,000 distinct CDR3 sequences, about 20% of them present only once. The sample consisted of blood. These receptors originate from a man in his forties with Graves' ophthalmopathy.

This rearrangement joins TRBV4-1 to TRBJ1-5; D gene ambiguous. Trimming shortened V by 3 bases and J by 7 bases, and 13 bases separated the two germline ends. This CDR3 contains 14 residues. CDR1 is MGHRA and CDR2 is YSYEKL in the germline V gene. The CDR3 spells CASSHGTGSQPQHF. CDR3 DNA: TGCGCCAGCAGCCACGGTACGGGTTCGCAGCCCCAGCATTTT.

There are many counts of this clonotype. This rearrangement joins TRBV7-9 to TRBJ2-7; no clear D gene. Trimming pared 5 bases from V and 5 bases from J, leaving 10 bases between. This CDR3 contains 12 residues. Germline V gives CDR1 SEHNR, CDR2 FQNEAQ (reference sequence). The CDR3 sequence is CASSHEGHEQYF. The CDR3 nucleotides are TGTGCCAGCAGCCATGAAGGCCACGAGCAGTACTTC. The full variable domain, rest sourced from reference TRBV7-9 and TRBJ2-7, is DTGVSQNPRHKITKRGQNVTFRCDPISEHNRLYWYRQTLGQGPEFLTYFQNEAQLEKSRLLSDRFSAERPKGSFSTLEIQRTEQGDSAMYLCASSHEGHEQYFGPGTRLTVT.

The V call is TRBV19, the J call TRBJ1-5, with 8 bases aligning to TRBD1. Germline V CDR1 and CDR2: LNHDA, SQIVND (reference sequence). The V gene end was trimmed by 1 base and the J gene end by 7 bases; junction bases not matched to a gene: 9. The CDR3 has 16 amino acids. The CDR3 coding sequence is TGTGCCAGTAGTATAGGTTGGACAGGGTTTGGGCAGCCCCAGCATTTT. Its translation is CASSIGWTGFGQPQHF.

The rearrangement uses TRBV25-1 and TRBJ2-5, with TRBD1 matching 8 bases. V was clipped by 2 bases and J by 0 bases; unmatched bases: 8. Germline-derived CDR1 and CDR2 are MGHDK and SYGVNS. This CDR3 region has 17 residues. DNA of the CDR3: TGTGCCAGCAGTGAAAGTTTGGCAGGGGGCCACCAAGAGACCCAGTACTTC. It encodes CASSESLAGGHQETQYF.

This clonotype was seen repeatedly, ten times or more. The gene calls are TRBV2 and TRBJ2-5; D uncertain. Trimming removed 5 bases at V and 1 base at J, with 14 bases between. The CDR3 sequence is 15 residues long. Germline loops: CDR1 SNHLY, CDR2 FYNNEI. The CDR3 reads CASSSALGVQETQYF. CDR3 bases: TGTGCCAGCAGTTCTGCCTTAGGAGTCCAAGAGACCCAGTACTTC.

This clonotype was recorded a few times. This chain uses TRBV29-1 with TRBJ2-3, with a tentative D call TRBD2 (6 bases). This CDR3 contains 14 residues. The germline V and J ends were trimmed by 5 bases and 0 bases, with 12 bases remaining between them. Germline lookup yields CDR1 SQVTM and CDR2 ANQGSEA. The CDR3 reads CSVRERTSTDTQYF. The CDR3 nucleotides are TGCAGCGTTCGGGAGCGGACTAGCACAGATACGCAGTATTTT.

The CDR3 DNA sequence: TGTGCCAGCAGTGGTAGGGGGGCGAGAGAGACCCAGTACTTC. This sequence encodes CASSGRGARETQYF. The chain is built from TRBV7-9 and TRBJ2-5, with D tentatively TRBD1 or TRBD2 (6 bases each). CDR1 and CDR2 (germline): SEHNR, FQNEAQ (reference sequence). The length of the CDR3 is 14 residues. Trimming took 6 bases from V and 4 from J, leaving 15 bases between them.

V is TRBV27 and J is TRBJ2-7; a weak D match, TRBD1 (6 bases). CDR3 size: 15 residues. Germline CDR1 and CDR2: MNHEY and SMNVEV (reference sequence). The germline V and J ends were trimmed by 6 bases and 0 bases, with 15 bases remaining between them. CDR3 protein: CASRQGWVSSYEQYF. CDR3 DNA sequence: TGTGCCAGCAGACAGGGTTGGGTGAGCTCCTACGAGCAGTACTTC.

CDR3: CASSSEGRAWETQYF. Written as DNA, the CDR3 is TGTGCCAGCAGTTCCGAGGGCAGGGCGTGGGAGACCCAGTACTTC. The chain carries TRBV12-3 or TRBV12-4 and TRBJ2-5; D may match TRBD1 or TRBD2 (5 bases each). Trimming left V 4 bases short and J 5 bases short, with 17 bases between. This CDR3 comprises 15 residues.

The rearrangement joins TRBV7-9 to TRBJ2-2; 8 nucleotides align to TRBD2. V lost 5 bases, J lost 9 bases, and 20 bases stayed unmatched. In germline, CDR1 is SEHNR, CDR2 FQNEAQ (reference sequence). The CDR3 runs 18 residues. For the CDR3, the DNA is TGTGCCAGCAGCCTGCTCCTCGGGGCGCGGGAGGCGTCCTGGGAGCTGTTTTTT. This sequence encodes CASSLLLGAREASWELFF.

In this sample, this clonotype turned up many times. The chain recombines TRBV7-3 with TRBJ2-1; weak D call: TRBD2 (7 bases). In germline, CDR1 is SGHTA, CDR2 FQGTGA. The V and J ends lost 4 bases and 6 bases respectively, with 13 bases between them. This CDR3 is 14 amino acids long. The CDR3 reads CASSWGGRVNEQFF. DNA for the CDR3: TGTGCCAGCAGCTGGGGGGGGCGCGTCAATGAGCAGTTCTTC.

This clonotype was counted at least ten times. The chain couples TRBV12-3 or TRBV12-4 to TRBJ2-7, with TRBD2 matching over 13 bases. The CDR3 covers 15 residues. V lost 6 bases, J lost 2 bases, and 4 bases stayed unmatched. For the CDR3, the DNA is TGTGCCAGCAGACGTACTAGCGGGGGGGCCTACGAGCAGTACTTC. This gives the protein CASRRTSGGAYEQYF.

The CDR3 reads CASSSGGSGAGELFF. Here the CDR3 DNA reads TGTGCCAGCAGTTCGGGCGGGAGTGGAGCCGGGGAGCTGTTTTTT. The rearrangement uses TRBV28 and TRBJ2-2; 7 bases agree with TRBD2. Germline loops: CDR1 MDHEN, CDR2 SYDVKM. J gave up 6 bases and V 4 bases, and 8 bases lay outside the gene matches. This CDR3 spans 15 amino acids. The whole variable domain, filled in from reference TRBV28 and TRBJ2-2, reads DVKVTQSSRYLVKRTGEKVFLECVQDMDHENMFWYRQDPGLGLRLIYFSYDVKMKEKGDIPEGYSVSREKKERFSLILESASTNQTSMYLCASSSGGSGAGELFFGEGSRLTVL.

This clonotype was seen ten or more times. V gene TRBV7-2 combines with J gene TRBJ2-3; D gene uncertain. The V gene lost 5 bases and the J gene lost 2 bases, with 5 bases spanning the gap. The CDR3 sequence is 12 residues long. Germline lookup yields CDR1 SGHTA and CDR2 FQGNSA. CDR3 sequence: CASSITTDTQYF. The CDR3 DNA reads as TGTGCCAGCAGCATCACCACAGATACGCAGTATTTT.

This clonotype has just a few counts. Its ends do not fully match the called genes, so a read error is possible. The CDR3 here is CASSLASGRSEIQYF. The CDR3 nucleotides read TGTGCCAGCAGCTTGGCTAGCGGGAGATCAGAGATCCAGTACTTC. The chain recombines TRBV11-1 with TRBJ2-5, with 10 bases that match TRBD2. Germline loops: CDR1 SGHAT, CDR2 FQDESV (reference sequence). This CDR3 spans 15 amino acids.

This clonotype has a count of ten or more. The chain carries TRBV5-1 and TRBJ2-7, with D uncertain. Trimming pared 0 bases from V and 3 bases from J, leaving 13 bases between. CDR1 is SGHRS, CDR2 YFSETQ, per germline. This CDR3 has 15 residues. Here the CDR3 reads CASSLAVNMNYEQYF. CDR3 sequence (DNA): TGCGCCAGCAGCTTGGCCGTTAACATGAACTACGAGCAGTACTTC.

The CDR3 region is CASSLVGTGSRELFF. The DNA for the CDR3 is TGTGCCAGCAGCTTGGTAGGGACAGGGAGTCGGGAGCTGTTTTTT. The chain has TRBV5-4 and TRBJ2-2, with 9 bases that match TRBD1. Germline assignment: CDR1 SGHNT and CDR2 YYREEE (reference sequence). Trimming cost V 0 bases and J 9 bases; bases outside gene matches: 6. CDR3 size: 15 residues.

This clonotype appeared many times. The V gene is TRBV28, the J gene TRBJ2-2; 9 bases agree with TRBD2. The CDR3 sequence is 14 residues long. V lost 11 bases, J lost 3 bases, and 7 bases stayed unmatched. Germline CDR1 MDHEN, CDR2 SYDVKM. The CDR3 nucleotides are TGTGCCTGCACTAGCGGGTTGGACACCGGGGAGCTGTTTTTT. It translates to CACTSGLDTGELFF.

The chain employs TRBV30 and TRBJ1-5; no reliable D call. V lost 3 bases, J lost 4 bases, and 7 bases lay in between. The CDR3 consists of 12 residues. Germline V gene data show CDR1 as GTSNPN and CDR2 as SVGIG (reference sequence). The CDR3 DNA follows: TGTGCCTGGAGGGGCGGGAATCAGCCCCAGCATTTT. It translates to CAWRGGNQPQHF.

This clonotype appeared a few times. The V call is TRBV20-1, the J call TRBJ2-1, with D possibly matching TRBD2 (6 bases). The CDR3 totals 16 residues. Germline CDR1 reads DFQATT; CDR2 reads SNEGSKA (reference sequence). V lost 1 base, J lost 0 bases, and 13 bases lay in between. The CDR3 region is CSARGRAGSSYNEQFF. The CDR3, as DNA: TGCAGTGCTAGAGGACGAGCGGGTAGCTCCTACAATGAGCAGTTCTTC.

V is TRBV5-1 and J is TRBJ2-7; D is uncertain. Germline V CDR1 and CDR2: SGHRS, YFSETQ. Between the trimmed V and J ends, which lost 1 base and 9 bases, there was a span of 17 bases. This CDR3 has 14 amino acids. CDR3 coding DNA: TGCGCCAGCAGCTTGTTTACGGCCCCAGATGGGCAGTACTTC. This encodes CASSLFTAPDGQYF.

V usage is TRBV18 and J usage is TRBJ2-7, with D perhaps matching TRBD1 or TRBD2 (5 bases each). From germline, CDR1 is KGHSH and CDR2 LQKENI. With 5 bases removed from V and 2 bases from J, the gap between germline ends came to 7 bases. This CDR3 region has 12 residues. Here the CDR3 DNA reads TGTGCCAGCTCAGGGGGAACCTACGAGCAGTACTTC. Translating it yields CASSGGTYEQYF. Supplemented by reference TRBV18 and TRBJ2-7, the full variable domain reads NAGVMQNPRHLVRRRGQEARLRCSPMKGHSHVYWYRQLPEEGLKFMVYLQKENIIDESGMPKERFSAEFPKEGPSILRIQQVVRGDSAAYFCASSGGTYEQYFGPGTRLTVT.

This clonotype was recorded many times. This chain connects TRBV5-8 to TRBJ1-4; possibly TRBD1 for D (5 bases). The CDR3 has 13 residues. CDR1 is SGHTS, CDR2 YDEGEE, per germline. Trimming took 4 bases from V and 6 from J, leaving 10 bases between them. CDR3 DNA: TGTGCCAGCAGCGGGGGTACGCATGAAAAACTGTTTTTT. It specifies CASSGGTHEKLFF.

This chain uses TRBV4-2 with TRBJ2-7, with 10 nucleotides matching TRBD1. Germline assignment: CDR1 LGHNA and CDR2 YNFKEQ. The trim removed 1 base at V and 6 bases at J, leaving 3 bases unmatched. The CDR3 covers 14 residues. The DNA for the CDR3 is TGTGCCAGCAGCCAAGGGGACAGGGGCGGCGAGCAGTACTTC. Translated: CASSQGDRGGEQYF.

This clonotype turned up a few times. This sequence joins TRBV12-3 or TRBV12-4 and TRBJ2-4; TRBD2 matches at 7 bases. V dropped 2 bases and J dropped 0; count of bases not matched to a gene: 4. This CDR3 region has 16 residues. The CDR3 sequence is CASSLSGGRAKNIQYF. The CDR3 nucleotides read TGTGCCAGCAGTTTATCGGGCGGGAGAGCCAAAAACATTCAGTACTTC.